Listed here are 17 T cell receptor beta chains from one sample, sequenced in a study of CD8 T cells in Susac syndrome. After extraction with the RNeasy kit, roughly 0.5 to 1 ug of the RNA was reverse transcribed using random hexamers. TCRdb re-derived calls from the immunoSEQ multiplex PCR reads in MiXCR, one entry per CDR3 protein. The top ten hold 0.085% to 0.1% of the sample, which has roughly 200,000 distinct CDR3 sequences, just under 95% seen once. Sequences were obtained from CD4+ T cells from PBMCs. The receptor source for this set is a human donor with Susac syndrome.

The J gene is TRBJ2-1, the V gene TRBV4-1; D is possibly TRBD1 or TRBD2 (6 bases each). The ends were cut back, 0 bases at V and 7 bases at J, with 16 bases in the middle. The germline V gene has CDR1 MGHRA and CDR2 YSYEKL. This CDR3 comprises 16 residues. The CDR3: CASSQDTRGRWNEQFF. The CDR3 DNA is TGCGCCAGCAGCCAAGATACGAGGGGGAGGTGGAATGAGCAGTTCTTC.

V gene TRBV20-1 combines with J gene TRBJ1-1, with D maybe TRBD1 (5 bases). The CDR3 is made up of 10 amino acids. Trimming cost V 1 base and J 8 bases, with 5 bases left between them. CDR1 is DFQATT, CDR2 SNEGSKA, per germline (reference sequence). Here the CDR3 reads CSARGTEAFF. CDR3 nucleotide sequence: TGCAGTGCTAGAGGGACAGAAGCTTTCTTT.

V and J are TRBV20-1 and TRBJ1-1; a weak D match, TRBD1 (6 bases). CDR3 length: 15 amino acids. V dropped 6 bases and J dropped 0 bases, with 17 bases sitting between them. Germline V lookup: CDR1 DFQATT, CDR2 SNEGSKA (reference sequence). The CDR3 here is CSAETGFTMNTEAFF. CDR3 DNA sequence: TGCAGTGCCGAGACAGGTTTCACTATGAACACTGAAGCTTTCTTT.

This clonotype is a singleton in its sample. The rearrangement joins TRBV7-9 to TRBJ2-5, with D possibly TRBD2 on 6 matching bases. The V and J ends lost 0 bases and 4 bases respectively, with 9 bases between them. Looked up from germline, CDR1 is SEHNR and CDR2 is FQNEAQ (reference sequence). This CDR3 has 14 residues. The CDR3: CASSLARRGETQYF. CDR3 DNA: TGTGCCAGCAGCTTAGCGCGGAGGGGAGAGACCCAGTACTTC.

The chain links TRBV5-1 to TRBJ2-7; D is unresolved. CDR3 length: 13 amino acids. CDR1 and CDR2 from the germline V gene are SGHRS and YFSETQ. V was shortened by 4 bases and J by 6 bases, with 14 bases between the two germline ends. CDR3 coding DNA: TGCGCCAGCAGCCCAGGAATTCTGGGCGAGCAGTACTTC. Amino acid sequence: CASSPGILGEQYF.

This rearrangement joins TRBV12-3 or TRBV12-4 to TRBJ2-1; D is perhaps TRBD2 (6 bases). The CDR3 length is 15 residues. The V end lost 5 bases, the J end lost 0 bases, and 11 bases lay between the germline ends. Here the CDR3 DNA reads TGTGCCAGCAGTACTAGCCGGCGCTCCTACAATGAGCAGTTCTTC. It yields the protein CASSTSRRSYNEQFF.

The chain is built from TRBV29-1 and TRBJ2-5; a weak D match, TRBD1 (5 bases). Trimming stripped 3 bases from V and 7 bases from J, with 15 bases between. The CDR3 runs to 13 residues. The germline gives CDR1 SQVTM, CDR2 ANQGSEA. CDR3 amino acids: CSVDVDTTATQYF. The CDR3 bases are TGCAGCGTTGATGTGGACACCACTGCGACCCAGTACTTC.

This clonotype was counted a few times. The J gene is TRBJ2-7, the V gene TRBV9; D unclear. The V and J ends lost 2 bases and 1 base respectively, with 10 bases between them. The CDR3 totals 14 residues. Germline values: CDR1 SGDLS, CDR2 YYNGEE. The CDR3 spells CASSVRFESYEQYF. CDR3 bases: TGTGCCAGCAGCGTCCGATTCGAGTCCTACGAGCAGTACTTC.

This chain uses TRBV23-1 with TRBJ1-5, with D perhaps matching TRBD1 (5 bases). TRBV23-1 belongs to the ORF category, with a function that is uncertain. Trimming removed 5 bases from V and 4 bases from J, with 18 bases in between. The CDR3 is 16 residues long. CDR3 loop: CASSRCRGRLNQPQHF. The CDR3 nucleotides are TGCGCCAGCAGTAGATGCCGGGGACGCCTTAATCAGCCCCAGCATTTT.

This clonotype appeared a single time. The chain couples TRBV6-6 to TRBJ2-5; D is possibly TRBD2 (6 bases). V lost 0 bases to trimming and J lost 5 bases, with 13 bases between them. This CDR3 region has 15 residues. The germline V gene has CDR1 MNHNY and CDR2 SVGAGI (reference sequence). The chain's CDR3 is CASSYSKGRGETQYF. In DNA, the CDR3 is TGTGCCAGCAGTTACTCGAAGGGACGGGGGGAGACCCAGTACTTC.

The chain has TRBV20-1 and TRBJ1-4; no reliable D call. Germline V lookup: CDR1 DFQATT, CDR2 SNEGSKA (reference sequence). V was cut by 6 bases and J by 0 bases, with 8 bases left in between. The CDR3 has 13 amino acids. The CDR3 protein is CSAMKATNEKLFF. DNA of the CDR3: TGCAGTGCGATGAAAGCAACTAATGAAAAACTGTTTTTT.

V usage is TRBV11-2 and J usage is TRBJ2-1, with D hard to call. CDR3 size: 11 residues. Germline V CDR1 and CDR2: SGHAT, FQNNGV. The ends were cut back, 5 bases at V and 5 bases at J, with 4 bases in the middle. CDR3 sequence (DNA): TGTGCCAGCAGCGTAAACAATGAGCAGTTCTTC. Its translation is CASSVNNEQFF.

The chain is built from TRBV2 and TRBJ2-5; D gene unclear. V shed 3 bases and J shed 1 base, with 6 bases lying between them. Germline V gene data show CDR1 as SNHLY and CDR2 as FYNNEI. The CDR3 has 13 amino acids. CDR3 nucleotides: TGTGCCAGCAGTGACCGGCCCCAAGAGACCCAGTACTTC. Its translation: CASSDRPQETQYF.

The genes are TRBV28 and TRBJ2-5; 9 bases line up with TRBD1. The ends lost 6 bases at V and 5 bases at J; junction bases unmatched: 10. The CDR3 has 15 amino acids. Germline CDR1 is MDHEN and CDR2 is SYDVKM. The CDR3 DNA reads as TGTGCCAGCAGCTCCCGGGACAGGGTCTGGGAGACCCAGTACTTC. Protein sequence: CASSSRDRVWETQYF.

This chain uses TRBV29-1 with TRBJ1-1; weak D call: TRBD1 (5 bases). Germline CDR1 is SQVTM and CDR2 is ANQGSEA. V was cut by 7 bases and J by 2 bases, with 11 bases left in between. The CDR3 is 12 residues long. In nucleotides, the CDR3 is TGCAGCGGATCAGGGTTTAACACTGAAGCTTTCTTT. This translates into CSGSGFNTEAFF.

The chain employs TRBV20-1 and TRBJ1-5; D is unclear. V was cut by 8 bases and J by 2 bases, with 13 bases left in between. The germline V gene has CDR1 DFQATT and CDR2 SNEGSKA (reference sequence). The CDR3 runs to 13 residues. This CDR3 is CSSTPGRNQPQHF. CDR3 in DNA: TGCAGTTCGACCCCCGGGCGCAATCAGCCCCAGCATTTT.

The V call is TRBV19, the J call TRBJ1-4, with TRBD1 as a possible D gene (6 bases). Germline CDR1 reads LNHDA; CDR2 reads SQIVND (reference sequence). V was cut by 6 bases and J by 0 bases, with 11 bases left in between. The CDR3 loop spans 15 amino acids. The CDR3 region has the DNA TGTGCCAGTAGACAGGGTGGTTCAACTAATGAAAAACTGTTTTTT. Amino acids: CASRQGGSTNEKLFF. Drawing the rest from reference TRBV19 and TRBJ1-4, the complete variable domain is DGGITQSPKYLFRKEGQNVTLSCEQNLNHDAMYWYRQDPGQGLRLIYYSQIVNDFQKGDIAEGYSVSREKKESFPLTVTSAQKNPTAFYLCASRQGGSTNEKLFFGSGTQLSVL.